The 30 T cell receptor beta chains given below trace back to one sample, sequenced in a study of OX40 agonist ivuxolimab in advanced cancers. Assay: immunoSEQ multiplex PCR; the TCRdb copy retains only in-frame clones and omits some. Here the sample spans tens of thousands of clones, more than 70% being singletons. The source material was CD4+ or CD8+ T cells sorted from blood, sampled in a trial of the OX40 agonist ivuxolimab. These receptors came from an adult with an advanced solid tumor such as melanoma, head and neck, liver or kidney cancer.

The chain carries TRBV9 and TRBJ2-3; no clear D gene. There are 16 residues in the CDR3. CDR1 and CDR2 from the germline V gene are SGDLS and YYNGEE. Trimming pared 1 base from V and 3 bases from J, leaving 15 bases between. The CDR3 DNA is TGTGCCAGCAGCGTAACACCCTTCGCGGCTACAGATACGCAGTATTTT. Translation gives CASSVTPFAATDTQYF.

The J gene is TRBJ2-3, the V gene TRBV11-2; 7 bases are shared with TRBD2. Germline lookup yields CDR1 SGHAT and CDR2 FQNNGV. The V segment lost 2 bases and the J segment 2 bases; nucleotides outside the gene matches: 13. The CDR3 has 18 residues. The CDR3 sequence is CASSLRRGERTFTDTQYF. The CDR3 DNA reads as TGTGCCAGCAGCTTACGCCGGGGGGAGCGGACCTTCACAGATACGCAGTATTTT.

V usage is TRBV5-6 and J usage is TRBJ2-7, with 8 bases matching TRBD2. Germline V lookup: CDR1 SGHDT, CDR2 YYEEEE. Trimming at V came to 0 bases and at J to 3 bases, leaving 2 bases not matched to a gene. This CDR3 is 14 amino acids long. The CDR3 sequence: CASSLGRGGYEQYF. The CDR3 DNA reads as TGTGCCAGCAGCTTGGGCCGGGGGGGCTACGAGCAGTACTTC.

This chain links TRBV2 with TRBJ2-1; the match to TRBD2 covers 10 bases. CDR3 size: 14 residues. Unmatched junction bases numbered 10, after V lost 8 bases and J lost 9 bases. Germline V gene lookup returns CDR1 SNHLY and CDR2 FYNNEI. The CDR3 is CASLPLAGTGEQFF. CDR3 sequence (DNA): TGTGCCAGCCTCCCACTAGCGGGAACGGGTGAGCAGTTCTTC.

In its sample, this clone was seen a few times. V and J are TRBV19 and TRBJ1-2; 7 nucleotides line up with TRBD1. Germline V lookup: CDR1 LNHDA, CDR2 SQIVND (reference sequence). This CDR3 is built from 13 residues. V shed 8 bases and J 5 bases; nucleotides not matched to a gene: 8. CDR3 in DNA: TGTGCCAGTTCCCGGGACAGCTTTTATGGCTACACCTTC. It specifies CASSRDSFYGYTF. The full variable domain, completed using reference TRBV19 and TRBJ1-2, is DGGITQSPKYLFRKEGQNVTLSCEQNLNHDAMYWYRQDPGQGLRLIYYSQIVNDFQKGDIAEGYSVSREKKESFPLTVTSAQKNPTAFYLCASSRDSFYGYTFGSGTRLTVV.

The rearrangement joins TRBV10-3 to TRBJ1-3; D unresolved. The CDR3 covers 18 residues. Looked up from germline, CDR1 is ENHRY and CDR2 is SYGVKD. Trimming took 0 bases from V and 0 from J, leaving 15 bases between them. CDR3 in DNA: TGTGCCATCAGTGAGTCGGCCCCAGCTCAAGACTCTGGAAACACCATATATTTT. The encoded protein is CAISESAPAQDSGNTIYF.

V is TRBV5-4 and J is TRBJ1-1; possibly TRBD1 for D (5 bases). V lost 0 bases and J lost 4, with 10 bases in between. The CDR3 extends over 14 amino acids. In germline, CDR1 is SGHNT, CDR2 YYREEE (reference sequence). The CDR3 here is CASSLGGTFTEAFF. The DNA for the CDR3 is TGTGCCAGCAGCTTGGGAGGGACGTTCACTGAAGCTTTCTTT.

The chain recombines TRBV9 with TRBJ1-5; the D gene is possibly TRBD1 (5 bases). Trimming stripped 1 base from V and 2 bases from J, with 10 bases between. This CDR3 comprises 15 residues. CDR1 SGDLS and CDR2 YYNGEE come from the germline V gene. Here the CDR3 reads CASSVSPQGNQPQHF. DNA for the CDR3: TGTGCCAGCAGCGTAAGTCCACAGGGCAATCAGCCCCAGCATTTT.

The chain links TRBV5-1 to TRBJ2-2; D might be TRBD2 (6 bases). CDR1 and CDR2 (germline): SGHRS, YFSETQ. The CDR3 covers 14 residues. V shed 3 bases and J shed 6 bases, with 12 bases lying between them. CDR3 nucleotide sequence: TGCGCCAGCAGCTCGACGACTAGTCCCGGGGAGCTGTTTTTT. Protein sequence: CASSSTTSPGELFF.

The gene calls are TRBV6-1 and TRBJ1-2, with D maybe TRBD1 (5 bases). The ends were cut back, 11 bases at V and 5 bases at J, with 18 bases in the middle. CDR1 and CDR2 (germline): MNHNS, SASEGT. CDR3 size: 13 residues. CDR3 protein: CAAFGGFGYGYTF. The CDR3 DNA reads TGTGCCGCCTTTGGGGGATTTGGTTATGGCTACACCTTC.

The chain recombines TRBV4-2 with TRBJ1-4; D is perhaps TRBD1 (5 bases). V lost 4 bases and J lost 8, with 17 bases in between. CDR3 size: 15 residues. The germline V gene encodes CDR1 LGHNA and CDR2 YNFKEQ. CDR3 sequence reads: CASSPRRGEPEKLFF. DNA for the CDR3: TGTGCCAGCAGCCCGAGGCGAGGGGAACCGGAAAAACTGTTTTTT.

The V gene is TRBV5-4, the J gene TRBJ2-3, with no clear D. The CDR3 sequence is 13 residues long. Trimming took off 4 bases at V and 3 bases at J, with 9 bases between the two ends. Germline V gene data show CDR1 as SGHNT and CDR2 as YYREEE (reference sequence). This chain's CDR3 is CASSREGTDTQYF. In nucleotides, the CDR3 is TGTGCCAGCAGCCGTGAAGGTACAGATACGCAGTATTTT.

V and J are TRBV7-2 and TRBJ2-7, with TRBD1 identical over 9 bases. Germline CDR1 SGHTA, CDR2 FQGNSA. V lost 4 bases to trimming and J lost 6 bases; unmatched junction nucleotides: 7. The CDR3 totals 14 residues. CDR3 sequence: CASSSGTGIGEQYF. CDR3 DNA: TGTGCCAGCAGCTCCGGGACAGGGATAGGCGAGCAGTACTTC.

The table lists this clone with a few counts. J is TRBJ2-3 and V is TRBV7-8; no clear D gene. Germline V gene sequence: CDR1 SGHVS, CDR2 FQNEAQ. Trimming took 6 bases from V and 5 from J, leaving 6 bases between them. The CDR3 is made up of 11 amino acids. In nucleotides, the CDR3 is TGTGCCAGCAGTACTGTAGATACGCAGTATTTT. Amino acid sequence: CASSTVDTQYF.

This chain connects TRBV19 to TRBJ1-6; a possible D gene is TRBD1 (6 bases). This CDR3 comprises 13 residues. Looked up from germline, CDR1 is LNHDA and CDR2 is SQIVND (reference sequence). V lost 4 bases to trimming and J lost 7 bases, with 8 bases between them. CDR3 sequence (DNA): TGTGCCAGTAGTACCGACAGGAATTCACCCCTCCACTTT. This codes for CASSTDRNSPLHF.

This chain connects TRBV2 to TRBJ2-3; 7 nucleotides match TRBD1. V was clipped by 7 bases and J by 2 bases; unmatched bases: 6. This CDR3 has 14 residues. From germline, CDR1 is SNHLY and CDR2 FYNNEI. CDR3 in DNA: TGTGCCAGCAACCGGGACAGAAACACAGATACGCAGTATTTT. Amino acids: CASNRDRNTDTQYF.

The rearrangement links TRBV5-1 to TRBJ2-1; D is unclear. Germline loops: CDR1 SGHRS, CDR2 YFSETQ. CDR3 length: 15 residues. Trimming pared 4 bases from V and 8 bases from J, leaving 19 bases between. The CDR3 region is CASSQTEANFDEQFF. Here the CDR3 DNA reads TGCGCCAGCAGCCAAACAGAGGCGAACTTTGATGAGCAGTTCTTC.

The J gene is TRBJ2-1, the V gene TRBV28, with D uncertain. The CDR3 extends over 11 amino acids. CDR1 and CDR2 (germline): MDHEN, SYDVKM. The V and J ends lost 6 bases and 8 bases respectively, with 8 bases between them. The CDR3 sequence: CASRMVDEQFF. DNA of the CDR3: TGTGCCAGCAGAATGGTCGATGAGCAGTTCTTC. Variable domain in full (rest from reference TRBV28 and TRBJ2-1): DVKVTQSSRYLVKRTGEKVFLECVQDMDHENMFWYRQDPGLGLRLIYFSYDVKMKEKGDIPEGYSVSREKKERFSLILESASTNQTSMYLCASRMVDEQFFGPGTRLTVL.

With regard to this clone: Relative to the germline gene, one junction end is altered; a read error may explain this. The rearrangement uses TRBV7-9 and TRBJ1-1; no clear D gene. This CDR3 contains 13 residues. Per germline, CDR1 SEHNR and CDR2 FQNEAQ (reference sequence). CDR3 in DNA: TGTGCCAGCAGCTTAGCAGCCCCGGAGATGACGAGGTTT. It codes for CASSLAAPEMTRF.

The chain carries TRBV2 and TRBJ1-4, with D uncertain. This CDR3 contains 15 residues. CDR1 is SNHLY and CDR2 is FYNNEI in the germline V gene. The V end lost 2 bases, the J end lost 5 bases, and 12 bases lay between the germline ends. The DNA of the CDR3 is TGTGCCAGCAGTGAACAGCCAGTGGCAAATGAAAAACTGTTTTTT. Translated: CASSEQPVANEKLFF.

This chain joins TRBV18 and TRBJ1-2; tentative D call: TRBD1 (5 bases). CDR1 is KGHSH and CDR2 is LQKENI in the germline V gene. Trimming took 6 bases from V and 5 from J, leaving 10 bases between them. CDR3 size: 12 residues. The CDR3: CASSPGQYGYTF. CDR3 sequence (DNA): TGTGCCAGCTCCCCCGGACAATATGGCTACACCTTC.

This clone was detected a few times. The CDR3 is CASSSQPYNEQFF. CDR3 nucleotides: TGTGCCAGCAGCTCCCAACCCTACAATGAGCAGTTCTTC. The V gene is TRBV11-2, the J gene TRBJ2-1; no clear D. V lost 4 bases and J lost 2, with 6 bases in between. This CDR3 has 13 residues. Germline V gene lookup returns CDR1 SGHAT and CDR2 FQNNGV.

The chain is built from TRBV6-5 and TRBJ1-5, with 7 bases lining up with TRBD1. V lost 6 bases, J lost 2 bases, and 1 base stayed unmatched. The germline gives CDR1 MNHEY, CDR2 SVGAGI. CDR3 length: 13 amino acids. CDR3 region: CASSQGGNQPQHF. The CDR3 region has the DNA TGTGCCAGCAGCCAGGGGGGCAATCAGCCCCAGCATTTT.

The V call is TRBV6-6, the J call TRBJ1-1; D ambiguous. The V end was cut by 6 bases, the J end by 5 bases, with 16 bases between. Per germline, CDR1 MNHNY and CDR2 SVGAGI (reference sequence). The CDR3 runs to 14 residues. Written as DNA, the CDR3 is TGTGCCAGCAGGGAAGGTGTCAGGAATACTGAAGCTTTCTTT. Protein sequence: CASREGVRNTEAFF.

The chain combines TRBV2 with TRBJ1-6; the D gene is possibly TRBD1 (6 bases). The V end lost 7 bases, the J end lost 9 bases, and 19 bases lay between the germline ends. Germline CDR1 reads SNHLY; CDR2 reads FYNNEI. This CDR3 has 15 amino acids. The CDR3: CASTGGGGGASPLHF. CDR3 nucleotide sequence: TGTGCCAGCACCGGAGGGGGAGGGGGTGCTTCACCCCTCCACTTT.

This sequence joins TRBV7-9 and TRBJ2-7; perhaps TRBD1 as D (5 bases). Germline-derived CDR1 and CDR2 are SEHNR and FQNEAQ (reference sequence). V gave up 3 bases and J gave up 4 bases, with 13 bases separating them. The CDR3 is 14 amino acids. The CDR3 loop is CASSFRERSYEQYF. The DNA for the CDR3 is TGTGCCAGCAGCTTCAGGGAAAGGTCGTACGAGCAGTACTTC.

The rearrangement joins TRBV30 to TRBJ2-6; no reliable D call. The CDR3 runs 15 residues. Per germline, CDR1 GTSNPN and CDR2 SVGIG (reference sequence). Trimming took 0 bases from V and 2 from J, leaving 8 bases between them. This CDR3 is CAWSVALPGANVLTF. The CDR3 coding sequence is TGTGCCTGGAGTGTAGCCTTACCTGGGGCCAACGTCCTGACTTTC.

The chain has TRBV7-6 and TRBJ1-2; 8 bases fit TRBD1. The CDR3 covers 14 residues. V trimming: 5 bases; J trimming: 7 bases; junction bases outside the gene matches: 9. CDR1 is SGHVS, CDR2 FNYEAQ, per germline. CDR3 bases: TGTGCCAGCAGCCGGGACAGGATTAGCGGTGGCTACACCTTC. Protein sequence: CASSRDRISGGYTF.

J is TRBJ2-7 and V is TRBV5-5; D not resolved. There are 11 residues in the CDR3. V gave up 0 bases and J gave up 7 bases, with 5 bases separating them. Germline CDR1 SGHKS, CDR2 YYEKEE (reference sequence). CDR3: CASSLAVEQYF. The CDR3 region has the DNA TGTGCCAGCAGCTTGGCGGTGGAGCAGTACTTC.

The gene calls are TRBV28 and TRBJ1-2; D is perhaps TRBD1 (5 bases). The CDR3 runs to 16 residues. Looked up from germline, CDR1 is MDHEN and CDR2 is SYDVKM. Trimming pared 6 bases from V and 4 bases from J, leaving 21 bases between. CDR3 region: CASRRPGGSWSYGYTF. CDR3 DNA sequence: TGTGCCAGCAGGAGGCCGGGGGGTTCTTGGTCCTATGGCTACACCTTC.